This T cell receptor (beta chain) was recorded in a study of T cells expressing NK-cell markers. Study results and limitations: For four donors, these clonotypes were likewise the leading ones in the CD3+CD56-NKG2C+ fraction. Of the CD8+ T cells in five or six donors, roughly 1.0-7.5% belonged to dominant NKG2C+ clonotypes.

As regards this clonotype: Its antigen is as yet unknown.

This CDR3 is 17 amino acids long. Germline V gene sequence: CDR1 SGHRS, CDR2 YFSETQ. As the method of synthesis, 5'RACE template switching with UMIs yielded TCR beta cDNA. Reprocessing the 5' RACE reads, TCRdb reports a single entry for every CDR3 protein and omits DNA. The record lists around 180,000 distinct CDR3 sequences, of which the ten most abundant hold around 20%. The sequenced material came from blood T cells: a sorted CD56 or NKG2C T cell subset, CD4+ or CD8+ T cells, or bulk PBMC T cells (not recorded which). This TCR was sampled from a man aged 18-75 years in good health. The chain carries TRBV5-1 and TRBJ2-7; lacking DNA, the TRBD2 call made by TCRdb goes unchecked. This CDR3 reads CASSQTLALPGNYEQYF.